Listed here are 20 T cell receptor beta chains from one sample, sequenced in a study of technical replicates of blood from a handful of donors. Some clones are missing from TCRdb's copy, which holds only in-frame ones; the method was immunoSEQ multiplex PCR. This table holds approximately 100,000 clones, roughly 95% found once. The sequencing input was T cells isolated from PBMCs. The receptor set was obtained from a human donor in good health.

CDR3 amino acids: CASGLARQFF. CDR3 coding DNA: TGTGCCAGCGGACTAGCGCGGCAGTTCTTC. The gene calls are TRBV28 and TRBJ2-1, with 9 bases matching TRBD2. CDR3 length: 10 residues. The germline V gene encodes CDR1 MDHEN and CDR2 SYDVKM. Trimming at V came to 8 bases and at J to 12 bases, leaving 2 bases not matched to a gene.

V gene TRBV29-1 combines with J gene TRBJ2-6; D perhaps matches TRBD2 (5 bases). Trimming took 0 bases from V and 0 from J, leaving 12 bases between them. The CDR3 covers 17 residues. The germline gives CDR1 SQVTM, CDR2 ANQGSEA. As DNA, the CDR3 is TGCAGCGTTGAAGAACCCCCTGGACTCTCTGGGGCCAACGTCCTGACTTTC. Amino acid sequence: CSVEEPPGLSGANVLTF.

The gene calls are TRBV28 and TRBJ1-1, with a weak D call TRBD1 (5 bases). CDR3 length: 17 amino acids. The germline V and J ends were trimmed by 2 bases and 1 base, with 17 bases remaining between them. Germline V lookup: CDR1 MDHEN, CDR2 SYDVKM. CDR3 DNA sequence: TGTGCCAGCAGTTTAGTGGGACGGGGGAAGGGGAACACTGAAGCTTTCTTT. It specifies CASSLVGRGKGNTEAFF.

The chain couples TRBV5-1 to TRBJ1-5; 9 nucleotides align to TRBD1. Germline loops: CDR1 SGHRS, CDR2 YFSETQ. CDR3 length: 16 amino acids. V shed 0 bases and J 6 bases; nucleotides not matched to a gene: 7. This CDR3 is CASSLVGQGSGQPQHF. CDR3 DNA: TGCGCCAGCAGCTTGGTCGGACAGGGGTCGGGTCAGCCCCAGCATTTT.

This clone has only one observation. This rearrangement joins TRBV5-1 to TRBJ1-2, with a possible D match to TRBD1 (5 bases). Per the germline V gene, CDR1 is SGHRS and CDR2 is YFSETQ. This CDR3 region has 17 residues. The V and J ends lost 0 bases and 8 bases respectively, with 23 bases between them. CDR3: CASSLGLMVAQGEGYTF. CDR3 in DNA: TGCGCCAGCAGCTTGGGGCTCATGGTAGCCCAAGGGGAAGGCTACACCTTC.

J is TRBJ1-1 and V is TRBV7-2; maybe TRBD1 (5 bases). The germline V gene encodes CDR1 SGHTA and CDR2 FQGNSA. The CDR3 covers 17 residues. V was pared by 7 bases and J by 1 base, with 22 bases between. The CDR3 coding sequence is TGTGCCAGCAACCCGAGAAGGGTCGGCAGGGAGAACACTGAAGCTTTCTTT. This sequence encodes CASNPRRVGRENTEAFF.

In this sample, this clone turned up once. The chain is built from TRBV9 and TRBJ2-5; TRBD2 matches at 14 bases. CDR1 is SGDLS, CDR2 YYNGEE, per germline. The CDR3 covers 18 residues. V lost 6 bases to trimming and J lost 4 bases; unmatched junction nucleotides: 14. CDR3 region: CASTVVGTSGSLRETQYF. CDR3 DNA: TGTGCCAGCACGGTCGTGGGGACTAGCGGGAGTTTAAGAGAGACCCAGTACTTC.

V gene TRBV30 combines with J gene TRBJ2-2; TRBD2 agrees at 10 bases. The CDR3 contains 13 residues. Germline lookup yields CDR1 GTSNPN and CDR2 SVGIG (reference sequence). Losses at the gene ends were 2 bases for V and 6 bases for J; bases not matched to a gene: 0. CDR3 coding DNA: TGTGCCTGGAGTAGCGGGGGGGCCGGGGAGCTGTTTTTT. This codes for CAWSSGGAGELFF.

This clone was picked up one time. This rearrangement joins TRBV29-1 to TRBJ1-1; the D gene is possibly TRBD1 (6 bases). This CDR3 comprises 13 residues. The ends were cut back, 7 bases at V and 1 base at J, with 13 bases in the middle. Germline-derived CDR1 and CDR2 are SQVTM and ANQGSEA. The DNA for the CDR3 is TGCAGCGCTGGGACATTTACGAACACTGAAGCTTTCTTT. Translating gives CSAGTFTNTEAFF.

The chain employs TRBV2 and TRBJ1-4; 7 bases map to TRBD1. The V and J ends lost 10 bases and 0 bases, in that order; junction bases with no gene match: 5. The length of the CDR3 is 14 residues. Per germline, CDR1 SNHLY and CDR2 FYNNEI. Here the CDR3 reads CATGQFATNEKLFF. The DNA of the CDR3 is TGTGCCACGGGACAGTTTGCAACTAATGAAAAACTGTTTTTT.

The rearrangement joins TRBV27 to TRBJ2-7; 8 bases fit TRBD2. The junction had 1 base not matched to a gene; V was cut back by 4 bases and J by 5 bases. Germline values: CDR1 MNHEY, CDR2 SMNVEV (reference sequence). The CDR3 consists of 12 residues. In nucleotides, the CDR3 is TGTGCCAGCAGTTCGGGGGGGAACGAGCAGTACTTC. Protein product: CASSSGGNEQYF.

This chain links TRBV14 with TRBJ2-1; tentative D call: TRBD2 (9 bases). V was trimmed by 2 bases and J by 4 bases, leaving 18 bases between them. The CDR3 spans 17 residues. Germline CDR1 reads SGHDN; CDR2 reads FVKESK. As DNA, the CDR3 is TGTGCCAGCAGCCAAAAGGCTAGCGGGGACAGGTACAATGAGCAGTTCTTC. This sequence encodes CASSQKASGDRYNEQFF.

The rearrangement uses TRBV5-1 and TRBJ2-1, with 10 bases fitting TRBD1. With 2 bases clipped from V and 4 bases from J, the junction kept 6 bases outside the gene matches. The CDR3 runs to 16 residues. Germline CDR1 is SGHRS and CDR2 is YFSETQ. CDR3: CASSFGDRGTYNEQFF. In DNA form, the CDR3 reads TGCGCCAGCAGCTTCGGGGACAGGGGAACGTACAATGAGCAGTTCTTC.

This clone was seen a few times. In DNA, the CDR3 is TGTGCCTGGAGTGTATCGGTGAACACTGAAGCTTTCTTT. It translates to CAWSVSVNTEAFF. This chain joins TRBV30 and TRBJ1-1; D uncertain. Germline V gene data show CDR1 as GTSNPN and CDR2 as SVGIG (reference sequence). V lost 0 bases, J lost 0 bases, and 5 bases lay in between. This CDR3 contains 13 residues.

This clone occurred a few times. This sequence joins TRBV6-4 and TRBJ2-1; 10 bases map to TRBD2. The CDR3 has 15 residues. Losses at the gene ends were 0 bases for V and 6 bases for J; bases not matched to a gene: 2. Looked up from germline, CDR1 is MRHNA and CDR2 is SNTAGT. CDR3 loop: CASSDSSGGANEQFF. The CDR3 nucleotides read TGTGCCAGCAGTGACTCGAGCGGGGGGGCCAATGAGCAGTTCTTC.

The V gene is TRBV10-3, the J gene TRBJ2-1, with 11 bases aligning to TRBD2. V shed 6 bases and J 2 bases; nucleotides not matched to a gene: 3. CDR1 and CDR2 (germline): ENHRY, SYGVKD. CDR3 length: 15 amino acids. Here the CDR3 reads CAISLAGGPYNEQFF. CDR3 nucleotide sequence: TGTGCCATCAGCTTAGCGGGAGGGCCCTACAATGAGCAGTTCTTC.

This chain joins TRBV30 and TRBJ2-7; D perhaps matches TRBD2 (5 bases). V lost 2 bases to trimming and J lost 4 bases, with 15 bases between them. Per the germline V gene, CDR1 is GTSNPN and CDR2 is SVGIG (reference sequence). The CDR3 contains 14 residues. CDR3 region: CAWSPGLSKYEQYF. The CDR3, as DNA: TGTGCCTGGAGTCCCGGACTTTCCAAATACGAGCAGTACTTC. Combining the CDR3 with reference TRBV30 and TRBJ2-7 gives the whole variable domain SQTIHQWPATLVQPVGSPLSLECTVEGTSNPNLYWYRQAAGRGLQLLFYSVGIGQISSEVPQNLSASRPQDRQFILSSKKLLLSDSGFYLCAWSPGLSKYEQYFGPGTRLTVT.

The gene calls are TRBV6-6 and TRBJ1-3, with D perhaps matching TRBD1 (5 bases). V lost 0 bases and J 0 bases, leaving 6 bases between the germline ends. Germline-derived CDR1 and CDR2 are MNHNY and SVGAGI (reference sequence). The CDR3 is 15 residues long. The CDR3 region has the DNA TGTGCCAGCAGTTACTCGGACAACTCTGGAAACACCATATATTTT. Amino acids: CASSYSDNSGNTIYF.

This chain uses TRBV11-3 with TRBJ1-2; 10 positions match TRBD1. Unmatched junction bases numbered 2, after V lost 0 bases and J lost 4 bases. Germline V lookup: CDR1 SGHNT, CDR2 YENEEA. The CDR3 runs to 15 residues. CDR3 nucleotide sequence: TGTGCCAGCAGCTTAGATTGGACAGGGGGCTATGGCTACACCTTC. Its translation: CASSLDWTGGYGYTF.

Here the CDR3 DNA reads TGTGCCAGCAGGGCCGGGACTAGCCTTAGCGAGCAGTTCTTC. It is translated as CASRAGTSLSEQFF. This chain links TRBV6-5 with TRBJ2-1, with TRBD2 matching 9 bases. Germline CDR1 and CDR2: MNHEY and SVGAGI. V shed 6 bases, J shed 10 bases, and the junction held 10 bases outside the gene matches. This CDR3 contains 14 residues.